The 26 T cell receptor beta chains below come from one sample, sequenced in a study of shared clonotypes between healthy human individuals. The naive CD8 subset, CD45RO-negative cells positively selected for CCR7, excluded terminally differentiated effector memory CD45RA+ cells. The method was immunoSEQ multiplex PCR; TCRdb's version includes in-frame clones alone and lacks a portion of them. The sample includes some 800,000 clones, around 92% of them seen just once. Sequences were obtained from naive CD8+ T cells sorted from blood. These receptors were collected from a man under 40 in good health.

V and J are TRBV12-1 and TRBJ2-1; no check of the table's D call, TRBD2, against the DNA was made. TRBV12-1 is marked as a pseudogene. This CDR3 has 19 amino acids. The CDR3 nucleotides are TGTGCCAGCAGCTTTGCGACTAGCGGGAGGCCACGCTCCTACAATGAGCAGTTCTTC. It translates to CASSFATSGRPRSYNEQFF.

The V and J genes are TRBV25-1 and TRBJ2-1; 7 nucleotides line up with TRBD2. V was clipped by 3 bases and J by 8 bases; unmatched bases: 4. The CDR3 contains 13 residues. CDR1 is MGHDK, CDR2 SYGVNS, per germline. The DNA for the CDR3 is TGTGCCAGCAGTGAGATCCGGGAGGATGAGCAGTTCTTC. Its protein product is CASSEIREDEQFF.

This clone was observed a few times. The rearrangement joins TRBV25-1 to TRBJ2-7; possible D gene TRBD2, 6 bases. CDR3 length: 11 residues. The V end was cut by 5 bases, the J end by 7 bases, with 9 bases between. Germline CDR1 and CDR2: MGHDK and SYGVNS. CDR3 nucleotide sequence: TGTGCCAGCAGTCGGGCGGGGGAGCAGTACTTC. Translating it yields CASSRAGEQYF.

This chain joins TRBV6-6 and TRBJ2-2; D unresolved. The germline CDR1 and CDR2 sequences are MNHNY and SVGAGI (reference sequence). Trimming removed 0 bases from V and 7 bases from J, with 9 bases in between. This CDR3 spans 14 amino acids. The CDR3 is CASSYSLWDGELFF. In DNA, the CDR3 is TGTGCCAGCAGTTACTCGCTGTGGGACGGGGAGCTGTTTTTT.

This chain links TRBV19 with TRBJ2-7; 7 nucleotides line up with TRBD2. Germline V lookup: CDR1 LNHDA, CDR2 SQIVND (reference sequence). This CDR3 comprises 13 residues. Unmatched junction bases numbered 10, after V lost 8 bases and J lost 6 bases. The CDR3 DNA is TGTGCCAGTTCGCGGGGGAACCCTTCCGAGCAGTACTTC. Amino acids: CASSRGNPSEQYF.

For this clone: The identical CDR3 is also encoded by other nucleotide sequences in the sample. V usage is TRBV15 and J usage is TRBJ2-7; D unclear. Trimming took 0 bases from V and 3 from J, leaving 6 bases between them. CDR3 length equals 13 residues. The V gene's germline CDR1 is LNHNV and CDR2 YYDKDF (reference sequence). The CDR3 DNA follows: TGTGCCACCAGCAGAGACCTAAGCTACGAGCAGTACTTC. This encodes CATSRDLSYEQYF. The entire variable domain, with the rest obtained from reference TRBV15 and TRBJ2-7, is as follows: DAMVIQNPRYQVTQFGKPVTLSCSQTLNHNVMYWYQQKSSQAPKLLFHYYDKDFNNEADTPDNFQSRRPNTSFCFLDIRSPGLGDTAMYLCATSRDLSYEQYFGPGTRLTVT.

The CDR3 reads CASSQSMKRESYEQYF. CDR3 nucleotides: TGCGCCAGCAGTCAATCGATGAAACGGGAATCCTACGAGCAGTACTTC. The chain is built from TRBV23-1 and TRBJ2-7, with D tentatively TRBD2 (5 bases). TRBV23-1 belongs to the ORF category, with a function that is uncertain. CDR3 size: 16 residues. Trimming cost V 0 bases and J 1 base, with 13 bases left between them.

The chain recombines TRBV28 with TRBJ2-2, with 9 bases that match TRBD2. Trimming cost V 6 bases and J 5 bases; bases outside gene matches: 13. Per germline, CDR1 MDHEN and CDR2 SYDVKM. This CDR3 is built from 17 residues. DNA for the CDR3: TGTGCCAGCAGCCCTCGTAGTAGCGGGAGACTAACCGGGGAGCTGTTTTTT. Translation: CASSPRSSGRLTGELFF.

The gene calls are TRBV7-9 and TRBJ2-7; TRBD1 matches 8 bases. V shed 4 bases and J 6 bases; nucleotides not matched to a gene: 8. Per germline, CDR1 SEHNR and CDR2 FQNEAQ (reference sequence). The CDR3 loop spans 14 amino acids. This CDR3 reads CASSSAPGQGEQYF. The CDR3 nucleotides read TGTGCCAGCAGCTCAGCCCCAGGACAGGGCGAGCAGTACTTC.

The chain uses TRBV21-1 and TRBJ1-1. TRBV21-1 is noted as a pseudogene. This CDR3 has 11 amino acids. CDR3 protein: CASTQPWVSFF. CDR3 nucleotide sequence: TGTGCCAGCACCCAACCCTGGGTCTCTTTCTTT.

The chain couples TRBV7-9 to TRBJ2-3; D ambiguous. The V end lost 5 bases, the J end lost 5 bases, and 8 bases lay between the germline ends. CDR3 length: 12 amino acids. The V gene's germline CDR1 is SEHNR and CDR2 FQNEAQ (reference sequence). The CDR3 reads CASSAGGDTQYF. CDR3 sequence (DNA): TGTGCCAGCAGCGCCGGTGGAGATACGCAGTATTTT.

This clone showed up just a few times. This rearrangement joins TRBV28 to TRBJ2-3, with 11 bases fitting TRBD2. The V gene's germline CDR1 is MDHEN and CDR2 SYDVKM. The J segment lost 4 bases and the V segment lost 8 bases, leaving 11 bases of the junction unmatched. The CDR3 is made up of 16 amino acids. The CDR3 spells CASAGEVAGGPDTQYF. CDR3 sequence (DNA): TGTGCCAGCGCCGGGGAGGTAGCGGGAGGGCCAGATACGCAGTATTTT.

Comments on this clone: Other DNA sequences in the same sample also yield this CDR3. This chain uses TRBV6-5 with TRBJ2-1; weak D call: TRBD2 (6 bases). Looked up from germline, CDR1 is MNHEY and CDR2 is SVGAGI. V shed 0 bases and J shed 0 bases, with 9 bases lying between them. This CDR3 is built from 16 residues. The DNA of the CDR3 is TGTGCCAGCAGTTACTCTAGCGGTAGCTCCTACAATGAGCAGTTCTTC. It encodes CASSYSSGSSYNEQFF.

The chain combines TRBV5-4 with TRBJ2-3; 7 positions match TRBD2. Looked up from germline, CDR1 is SGHNT and CDR2 is YYREEE (reference sequence). Trimming cost V 0 bases and J 0 bases; bases outside gene matches: 1. This CDR3 is built from 15 residues. The CDR3 spells CASSLGEGSTDTQYF. Here the CDR3 DNA reads TGTGCCAGCAGCTTGGGGGAGGGGAGCACAGATACGCAGTATTTT.

This chain joins TRBV2 and TRBJ2-1, with D tentatively TRBD2 (6 bases). The CDR3 has 16 amino acids. CDR1 and CDR2 from the germline V gene are SNHLY and FYNNEI. With 1 base removed from V and 7 bases from J, the gap between germline ends came to 17 bases. The CDR3 coding sequence is TGTGCCAGCAGTGAAGAGGAGGGATCTGTACGGAATGAGCAGTTCTTC. This sequence encodes CASSEEEGSVRNEQFF.

The chain has TRBV2 and TRBJ2-7, with 10 bases identical to TRBD1. The CDR3 has 15 residues. V dropped 2 bases and J dropped 4; count of bases not matched to a gene: 5. Germline CDR1 reads SNHLY; CDR2 reads FYNNEI. Written as DNA, the CDR3 is TGTGCCAGCAGTGAAATGGACAGGGGGGATTACGAGCAGTACTTC. It encodes CASSEMDRGDYEQYF.

The V call is TRBV25-1, the J call TRBJ2-7; 10 nucleotides align to TRBD2. Germline V gene data show CDR1 as MGHDK and CDR2 as SYGVNS. J lost 6 bases, V lost 7 bases, and 0 bases had no gene match. The length of the CDR3 is 11 residues. The CDR3 nucleotides are TGTGCCAGCATAGCGGGAGGCGAGCAGTACTTC. Residues: CASIAGGEQYF.

V and J are TRBV7-9 and TRBJ1-2; D possibly corresponds to TRBD1 (5 bases). CDR1 SEHNR and CDR2 FQNEAQ come from the germline V gene (reference sequence). CDR3 length: 16 residues. The ends were cut back, 5 bases at V and 3 bases at J, with 19 bases in the middle. The CDR3 DNA is TGTGCCAGCAGCGACTACCAGGGTACAGACGACTATGGCTACACCTTC. It codes for CASSDYQGTDDYGYTF.

The chain uses TRBV9 and TRBJ2-5; 10 bases agree with TRBD2. The germline gives CDR1 SGDLS, CDR2 YYNGEE. The CDR3 has 15 amino acids. V trimming: 1 base; J trimming: 3 bases; junction bases outside the gene matches: 3. CDR3 nucleotide sequence: TGTGCCAGCAGCGTAAGTCTAGCGGGAGAAGAGACCCAGTACTTC. This translates into CASSVSLAGEETQYF.

The genes are TRBV4-3 and TRBJ1-1; possibly TRBD1 for D (5 bases). The V and J ends lost 3 bases and 1 base respectively, with 12 bases between them. Germline V gives CDR1 LGHNA, CDR2 YSLEER. The CDR3 is 15 residues long. The CDR3 sequence is CASSHQLGGNTEAFF. DNA for the CDR3: TGCGCCAGCAGCCATCAACTCGGGGGGAACACTGAAGCTTTCTTT.

CDR3 bases: TGTGCCAGCACCAACCCGCTAGCGGGATTAGGCTCCACAGATACGCAGTATTTT. This sequence encodes CASTNPLAGLGSTDTQYF. The J gene is TRBJ2-3, the V gene TRBV5-5, with 9 bases identical to TRBD2. The CDR3 is 18 residues long. The ends lost 6 bases at V and 2 bases at J; junction bases unmatched: 16. The V gene's germline CDR1 is SGHKS and CDR2 YYEKEE (reference sequence).

The chain combines TRBV7-9 with TRBJ2-7; 7 nucleotides match TRBD1. This CDR3 has 14 residues. Trimming took 5 bases from V and 3 from J; bases not matched to a gene: 7. The V gene's germline CDR1 is SEHNR and CDR2 FQNEAQ (reference sequence). The CDR3 spells CASSPFDRDYEQYF. CDR3 in DNA: TGTGCCAGCAGCCCCTTTGACAGGGACTACGAGCAGTACTTC.

Worth noting for this clone: Other nucleotide sequences from this sample produce the same CDR3. The chain couples TRBV2 to TRBJ1-5; D unresolved. V was cut by 1 base and J by 0 bases, with 4 bases left in between. This CDR3 contains 14 residues. CDR1 and CDR2 (germline): SNHLY, FYNNEI. Here the CDR3 DNA reads TGTGCCAGCAGTGAAGGGGATAGCAATCAGCCCCAGCATTTT. Translated, it gives CASSEGDSNQPQHF. The whole variable domain, filled in from reference TRBV2 and TRBJ1-5, reads EPEVTQTPSHQVTQMGQEVILRCVPISNHLYFYWYRQILGQKVEFLVSFYNNEISEKSEIFDDQFSVERPDGSNFTLKIRSTKLEDSAMYFCASSEGDSNQPQHFGDGTRLSIL.

Remarks on this clone: A much larger clone lies a single base off, so this may be a read error. Other DNA sequences from this sample encode an identical CDR3 as well. V usage is TRBV27 and J usage is TRBJ2-3, with D hard to call. V dropped 2 bases and J dropped 5 bases, with 5 bases sitting between them. Germline-derived CDR1 and CDR2 are MNHEY and SMNVEV (reference sequence). The CDR3 contains 12 residues. The CDR3 sequence: CASSLRGDTQYF. The CDR3 DNA reads TGTGCCAGCAGTTTACGAGGAGATACGCAGTATTTT.

The V call is TRBV28, the J call TRBJ2-1, with D perhaps TRBD1 (5 bases). The germline V gene has CDR1 MDHEN and CDR2 SYDVKM. CDR3 length: 13 residues. The V gene lost 5 bases and the J gene lost 10 bases, with 15 bases spanning the gap. CDR3 DNA: TGTGCCAGCAGTGACGTCCCCCAGGGAGAGCAGTTCTTC. Protein product: CASSDVPQGEQFF.

V and J are TRBV9 and TRBJ1-1, with D uncertain. The CDR3 covers 15 residues. V lost 0 bases, J lost 1 base, and 10 bases lay in between. Germline V CDR1 and CDR2: SGDLS, YYNGEE. In DNA, the CDR3 is TGTGCCAGCAGCGTAGTGGGTCAGACGAACACTGAAGCTTTCTTT. It encodes CASSVVGQTNTEAFF.